This paragraph reports one T cell receptor beta chain. The junction had 9 bases not matched to a gene; V was cut back by 4 bases and J by 2 bases. The length of the CDR3 is 16 residues. CDR1 and CDR2 from the germline V gene are SGHRS and YFSETQ. This entry comes from a study of T cell changes during pregnancy in multiple sclerosis. The repertoire was sequenced with immunoSEQ multiplex PCR; TCRdb's copy has only in-frame clones and lacks some. The repertoire holds about 44,000 clones, with 94% as singletons. The source was CD4+ T cells from peripheral blood mononuclear cells, collected in the first trimester of pregnancy. This receptor was identified in a female donor with multiple sclerosis, enrolled in a pregnancy study. The gene calls are TRBV5-1 and TRBJ1-3; 7 bases map to TRBD1. In nucleotides, the CDR3 is TGCGCCAGCAGCCTGCGTGGGGACAGCGCTGGAAACACCATATATTTT. It encodes CASSLRGDSAGNTIYF.